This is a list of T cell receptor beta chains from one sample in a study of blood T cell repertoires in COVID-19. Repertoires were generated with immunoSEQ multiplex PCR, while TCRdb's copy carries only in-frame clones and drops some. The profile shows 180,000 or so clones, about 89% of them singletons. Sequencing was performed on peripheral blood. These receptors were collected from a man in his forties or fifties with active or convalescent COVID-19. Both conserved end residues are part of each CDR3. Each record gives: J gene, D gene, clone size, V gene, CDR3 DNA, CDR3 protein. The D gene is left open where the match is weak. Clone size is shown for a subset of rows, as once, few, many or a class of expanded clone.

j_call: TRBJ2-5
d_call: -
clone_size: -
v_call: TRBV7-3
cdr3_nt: TGTGCCAGCAGCACAAACAGTCAAGAGACCCAGTACTTC
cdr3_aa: CASSTNSQETQYF

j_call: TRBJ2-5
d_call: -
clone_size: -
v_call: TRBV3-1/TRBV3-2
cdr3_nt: TGTGCCAGCAGCCAAGTAACGGGGGGCCGGGAGACCCAGTACTTC
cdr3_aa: CASSQVTGGRETQYF

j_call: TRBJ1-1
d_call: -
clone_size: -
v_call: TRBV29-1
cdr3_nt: TGCAGCGCCGTTGACTCGGCGACTTTCTTT
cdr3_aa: CSAVDSATFF

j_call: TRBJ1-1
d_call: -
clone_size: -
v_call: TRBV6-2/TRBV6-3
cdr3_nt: TGTGCCAGCAGTTACTTAGTCCAGACCCCGGAGTCCACTGAAGCTTTCTTT
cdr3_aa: CASSYLVQTPESTEAFF

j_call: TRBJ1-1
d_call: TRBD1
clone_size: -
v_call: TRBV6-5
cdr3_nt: TGTGCCAGCAGCCGGGACAGCTACTACACTGAAGCTTTCTTT
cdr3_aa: CASSRDSYYTEAFF

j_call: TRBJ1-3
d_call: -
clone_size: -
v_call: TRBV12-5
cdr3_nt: TGTGCTAGTGGTTTGGGGGGGCCCCAGGAGGGAAACACCATATATTTT
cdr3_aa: CASGLGGPQEGNTIYF

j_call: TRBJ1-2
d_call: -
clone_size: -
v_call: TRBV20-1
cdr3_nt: TGCAGTGCTAGAGGGGCTCATGGCTACACCTTC
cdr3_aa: CSARGAHGYTF

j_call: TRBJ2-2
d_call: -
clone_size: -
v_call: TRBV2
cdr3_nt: TGTGCCAGCAGTAAGGAGGGAGGGAACACCGGGGAGCTGTTTTTT
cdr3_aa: CASSKEGGNTGELFF

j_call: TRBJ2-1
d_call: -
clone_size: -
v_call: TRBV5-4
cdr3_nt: TGTGCCAGCAGCTTGCCAAAGAGCTCCTACAATGAGCAGTTCTTC
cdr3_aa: CASSLPKSSYNEQFF

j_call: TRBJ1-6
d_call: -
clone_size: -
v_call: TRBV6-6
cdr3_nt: TGTGCCAGCAGTTTAGACATTTCATCACCCCTCCACTTT
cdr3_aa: CASSLDISSPLHF

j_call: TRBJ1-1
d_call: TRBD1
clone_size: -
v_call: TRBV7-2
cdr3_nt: TGTGCCAGCAGCTTAGGACAGGGGAACACTGAAGCTTTCTTT
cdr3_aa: CASSLGQGNTEAFF

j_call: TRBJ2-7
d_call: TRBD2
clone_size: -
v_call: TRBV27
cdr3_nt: TGTGCCAGCAGTCCCCTGGGACTAGCGAACTCCTACGAGCAGTACTTC
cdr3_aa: CASSPLGLANSYEQYF

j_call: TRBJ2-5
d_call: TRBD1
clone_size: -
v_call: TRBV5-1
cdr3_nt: TGCGCCAGCAGCAAGGGACAGGGCCTCCAAGAGACCCAGTACTTC
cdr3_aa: CASSKGQGLQETQYF

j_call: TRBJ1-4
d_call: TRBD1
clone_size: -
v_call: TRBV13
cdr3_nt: TGTGCCAGCAGAAGTGTCGGGACAGGGCTAACTAATGAAAAACTGTTTTTT
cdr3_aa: CASRSVGTGLTNEKLFF

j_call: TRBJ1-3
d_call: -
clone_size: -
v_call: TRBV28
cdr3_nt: TGTGCCAGCAGTTTACGGGAGAACACCATATATTTT
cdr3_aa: CASSLRENTIYF

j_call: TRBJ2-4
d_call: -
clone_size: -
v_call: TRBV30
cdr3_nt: TGTGCCTGGAGTGACCTGGGGGCAGCCAAAAACATTCAGTACTTC
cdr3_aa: CAWSDLGAAKNIQYF

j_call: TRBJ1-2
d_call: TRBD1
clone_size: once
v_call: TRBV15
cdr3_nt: TGTGCCACCAGCCAACAGGGGATAAACTATGGCTACACCTTC
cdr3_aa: CATSQQGINYGYTF

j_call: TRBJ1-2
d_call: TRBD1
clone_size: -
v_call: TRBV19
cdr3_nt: TGTGCCAGTACCCCAGGGGGCGGCTACACCTTC
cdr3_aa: CASTPGGGYTF

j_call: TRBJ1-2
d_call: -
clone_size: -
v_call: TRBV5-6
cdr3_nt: TGTGCCAGCAGCCTTCCAAATTCGGGTGCTGGCTACACCTTC
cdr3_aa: CASSLPNSGAGYTF

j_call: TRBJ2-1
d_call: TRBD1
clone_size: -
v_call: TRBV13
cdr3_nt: TGTGCCAGCAGCAACAACCGGGACAGGGGGCCCAATGAGCAGTTCTTC
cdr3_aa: CASSNNRDRGPNEQFF

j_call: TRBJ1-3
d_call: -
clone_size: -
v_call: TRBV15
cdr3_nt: TGTGCCACCAGCAGAGAAACCCTAGGGGACACCATATATTTT
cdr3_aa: CATSRETLGDTIYF

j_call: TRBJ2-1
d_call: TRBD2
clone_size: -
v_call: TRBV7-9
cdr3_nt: TGTGCCAGCAGCTCCCCGGGAGGGAATGGGAATGAGCAGTTCTTC
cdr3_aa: CASSSPGGNGNEQFF

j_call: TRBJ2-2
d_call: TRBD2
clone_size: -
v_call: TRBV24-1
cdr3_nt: TGTGCCACCAGTGATTTGGGTAGCGGGGGGACCACCGGGGAGCTGTTTTTT
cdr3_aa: CATSDLGSGGTTGELFF

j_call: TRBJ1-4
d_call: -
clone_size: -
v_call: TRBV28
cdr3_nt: TGTGCCAGCAGTTCCCTCGCCGGGGGTTTTCCAAATGCTAATGAAAAACTGTTTTTT
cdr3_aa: CASSSLAGGFPNANEKLFF

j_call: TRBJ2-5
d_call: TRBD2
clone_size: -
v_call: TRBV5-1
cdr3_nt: TGCGCCAGCAGCTTGTCTAGCGGGGGTCGCCAAGAGACCCAGTACTTC
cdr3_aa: CASSLSSGGRQETQYF

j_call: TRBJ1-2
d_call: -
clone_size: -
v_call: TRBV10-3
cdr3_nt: TGTGCCATCAGTGAGGACAGATCCTATGGCTACACCTTC
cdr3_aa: CAISEDRSYGYTF

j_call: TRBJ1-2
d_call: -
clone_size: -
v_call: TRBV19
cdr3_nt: TGTGCCAGTAGTAGGTTAGGTGGGAGCATCTATGGCTACACCTTC
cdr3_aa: CASSRLGGSIYGYTF

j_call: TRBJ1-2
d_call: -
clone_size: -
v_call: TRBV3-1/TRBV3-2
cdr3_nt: TGTGCCAGCAGCCAAGGACAGCGCAACTATGGCTACACCTTC
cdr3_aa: CASSQGQRNYGYTF

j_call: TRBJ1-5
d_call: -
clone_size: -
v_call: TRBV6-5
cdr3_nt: TGTGCCAGCAGCCAAGGAGGGCAGCCCCAGCATTTT
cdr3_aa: CASSQGGQPQHF